The present entry profiles one T cell receptor (beta chain) with its context. Using immunoSEQ multiplex PCR, the repertoire was profiled, and TCRdb retains in-frame clones only, with some absent. The sample holds 9,000 or so clones, 65% to 85% seen once. V lost 3 bases, J lost 4 bases, and 13 bases lay in between. The CDR3 has 14 residues. Per germline, CDR1 LGHNA and CDR2 YSLEER. These data originate in a study of follicular helper T cells after annual influenza vaccination. Background on the study: Across the 2013-2014, 2014-2015 and 2015-2016 vaccination seasons, some subjects were resampled.

Time point described: 2013-2014 season, 7 days after vaccination. J is TRBJ2-7 and V is TRBV4-3; a possible D gene is TRBD1 (5 bases). The TCR originated in an adult who received the influenza vaccine. Source: CXCR5+ CD38- circulating T follicular helper cells from blood, taken 7 days after influenza vaccination. Subset denoted: circulating Tfh, non-naive CD4+CXCR5+PD-1+ (ICOS+CD38+ or ICOS-CD38-). This CDR3 reads CASSQATQGYEQYF. Written as DNA, the CDR3 is TGCGCCAGCAGCCAGGCAACGCAGGGATACGAGCAGTACTTC.